Sequencing of this T cell receptor (beta chain) was carried out in a study of breast tumors, draining lymph nodes, adjacent tissues. The sample holds many counts of this clonotype. What it binds is not known. CDR3 length: 13 amino acids. The germline V and J ends were trimmed by 2 bases and 7 bases, with 12 bases remaining between them. Germline lookup yields CDR1 MDHEN and CDR2 SYDVKM. The lymph nodes were axillary draining lymph nodes from breast cancer patients. TCRdb analysed the multiplex PCR reads with MiXCR anew, one entry per CDR3 protein. Of over 200,000 distinct CDR3 sequences in the sample, roughly 32% were seen once. Study-wide results and limits: Data only fit, rather than demonstrated, lymph node origin of most tumor T cells. Tumor and nontumor repertoires were significantly more similar in luminal-like than in basal-like breast cancer. Compared with lymph nodes, tumors were less diverse; compared with nontumor tissue, more.

Sample: axillary lymph node tissue. The receptor was isolated from a female donor with breast cancer. Some clones in this sample may be carry-over from other donors' samples. The chain uses TRBV28 and TRBJ2-7; TRBD1 or TRBD2 may be the D gene (6 bases each). CDR3 DNA sequence: TGTGCCAGCAGTTTACGTCGGGGGCCGGAGCAGTACTTC. Translated, it gives CASSLRRGPEQYF.